The clone carrying this TCR beta chain has ten or more counts. The sample is drawn from a study of T-cell reconstitution after alpha-beta-depleted transplantation in children. CDR1 KGHSH and CDR2 LQKENI come from the germline V gene. Trimming cost V 2 bases and J 3 bases, with 7 bases left between them. The CDR3 sequence is 13 residues long. It was with unique molecular identifiers that the TCRbeta library was prepared. TCRdb redid the calling of the PCR reads with MiXCR, one entry per CDR3 protein. The sample has under 300,000 distinct CDR3 sequences, around 10% seen once. The clonotype comes from a male patient between 2 and 10 years old who had a stem cell transplant for chronic granulomatous disease, so the T cells may come from the graft donor. The rearrangement joins TRBV18 to TRBJ2-5, with D uncertain. Here the sequenced sample was peripheral blood, taken 180 days after TCRalphabeta/CD19-depleted stem cell transplant. The CDR3 loop reads CASSPIREETQYF. The CDR3 coding sequence is TGTGCCAGCTCACCAATCCGGGAAGAGACCCAGTACTTC.